These 13 T cell receptor beta chains were sequenced from one sample in a study of cytomegalovirus exposure and HLA in healthy donors. The PCR made use of 60 Vbeta and 13 Jbeta primers. Sequencing was performed with immunoSEQ multiplex PCR; in TCRdb, only in-frame clones are kept and a portion is missing. This sample has around 220,000 clones, with roughly 79% found just once. Sequences were obtained from PBMCs. The receptor set was obtained from a young man in good health and CMV-seronegative.

The chain links TRBV7-9 to TRBJ1-2; D gene uncertain. The CDR3 has 12 amino acids. With 3 bases removed from V and 6 bases from J, the gap between germline ends came to 8 bases. Germline V CDR1 and CDR2: SEHNR, FQNEAQ (reference sequence). The CDR3 nucleotides are TGTGCCAGCAGCTTTTCAGGAAATGGCTACACCTTC. Translation gives CASSFSGNGYTF. Together with reference TRBV7-9 and TRBJ1-2, the CDR3 gives the full variable domain: DTGVSQNPRHKITKRGQNVTFRCDPISEHNRLYWYRQTLGQGPEFLTYFQNEAQLEKSRLLSDRFSAERPKGSFSTLEIQRTEQGDSAMYLCASSFSGNGYTFGSGTRLTVV.

CDR3 DNA sequence: TGCGCCAGCAGCTGGACAGGGCGGAATTCACCCCTCCACTTT. The encoded protein is CASSWTGRNSPLHF. V is TRBV5-1 and J is TRBJ1-6; 8 nucleotides agree with TRBD1. Trimming removed 3 bases from V and 7 bases from J; junction bases left unmatched: 3. Per germline, CDR1 SGHRS and CDR2 YFSETQ. This CDR3 is 14 amino acids long. Based on the CDR3 plus reference TRBV5-1 and TRBJ1-6, the full variable domain is KAGVTQTPRYLIKTRGQQVTLSCSPISGHRSVSWYQQTPGQGLQFLFEYFSETQRNKGNFPGRFSGRQFSNSRSEMNVSTLELGDSALYLCASSWTGRNSPLHFGNGTRLTVT.

V usage is TRBV29-1 and J usage is TRBJ2-2, with D hard to call. CDR1 and CDR2 (germline): SQVTM, ANQGSEA. The CDR3 is 13 amino acids. Trimming pared 4 bases from V and 5 bases from J, leaving 11 bases between. The CDR3 loop reads CSVGLVETGELFF. In DNA form, the CDR3 reads TGCAGCGTTGGACTCGTGGAGACCGGGGAGCTGTTTTTT.

Only a few counts were recorded for this clone. The CDR3, as DNA: TGCGCCAGCCGGGGACAGGGTAAAACCTACGAGCAGTACTTC. Its translation: CASRGQGKTYEQYF. The rearrangement joins TRBV5-1 to TRBJ2-7; 9 bases are shared with TRBD1. The germline gives CDR1 SGHRS, CDR2 YFSETQ. V lost 7 bases, J lost 2 bases, and 7 bases stayed unmatched. The CDR3 totals 14 residues.

V and J are TRBV4-3 and TRBJ2-2, with 10 bases identical to TRBD2. The germline V gene encodes CDR1 LGHNA and CDR2 YSLEER. Trimming took 0 bases from V and 4 from J; bases not matched to a gene: 11. The CDR3 has 19 amino acids. The CDR3: CASSQDRLAGASGTGELFF. The CDR3 DNA reads TGCGCCAGCAGCCAAGATCGGCTAGCGGGAGCCTCGGGCACCGGGGAGCTGTTTTTT.

This clone has more than one count but fewer than ten. The gene calls are TRBV21-1 and TRBJ1-5; the listed D gene, TRBD1, was not tested against the DNA. TRBV21-1 is a pseudogene segment. This CDR3 contains 17 residues. The chain's CDR3 is CASSKAHTGVRNQPQHF. The CDR3 bases are TGTGCCAGCAGCAAAGCGCACACAGGGGTGCGCAATCAGCCCCAGCATTTT.

The CDR3: CASSISSQPQHF. CDR3 in DNA: TGTGCCAGTAGTATATCGTCGCAGCCCCAGCATTTT. This chain links TRBV19 with TRBJ1-5; D not resolved. CDR1 is LNHDA and CDR2 is SQIVND in the germline V gene (reference sequence). CDR3 length: 12 amino acids. V was clipped by 2 bases and J by 7 bases, with 6 bases between them.

The chain joins TRBV30 to TRBJ2-6; TRBD1 might be the D (6 bases). The V end was cut by 5 bases, the J end by 2 bases, with 10 bases between. CDR3 length: 14 residues. Germline assignment: CDR1 GTSNPN and CDR2 SVGIG (reference sequence). This CDR3 reads CAWQGSAGANVLTF. For the CDR3, the DNA is TGTGCCTGGCAGGGGAGCGCTGGGGCCAACGTCCTGACTTTC. The full variable domain, in which reference TRBV30 and TRBJ2-6 provide the parts outside the CDR3, is SQTIHQWPATLVQPVGSPLSLECTVEGTSNPNLYWYRQAAGRGLQLLFYSVGIGQISSEVPQNLSASRPQDRQFILSSKKLLLSDSGFYLCAWQGSAGANVLTFGAGSRLTVL.

A few counts support this clone. The chain uses TRBV29-1 and TRBJ2-1; possible D gene TRBD1, 7 bases. V was clipped by 6 bases and J by 8 bases, with 23 bases between them. The CDR3 length is 15 residues. Germline loops: CDR1 SQVTM, CDR2 ANQGSEA. This CDR3 reads CSVAAGPGGGDEQFF. As DNA, the CDR3 is TGCAGCGTCGCGGCCGGGCCAGGGGGAGGTGATGAGCAGTTCTTC.

V usage is TRBV28 and J usage is TRBJ2-3, with a weak D call TRBD1 (6 bases). The V end lost 5 bases, the J end lost 7 bases, and 19 bases lay between the germline ends. CDR3 length: 15 amino acids. Germline V gene data show CDR1 as MDHEN and CDR2 as SYDVKM. CDR3 protein: CASSADLETGNTQYF. CDR3 sequence (DNA): TGTGCCAGCAGTGCCGATCTTGAGACAGGCAATACGCAGTATTTT.

V usage is TRBV28 and J usage is TRBJ1-5; 7 bases map to TRBD1. CDR1 is MDHEN and CDR2 is SYDVKM in the germline V gene. The CDR3 loop spans 17 amino acids. V shed 2 bases and J 0 bases; nucleotides not matched to a gene: 7. CDR3 in amino acids: CASSLGGQPVSNQPQHF. The CDR3 DNA reads TGTGCCAGCAGTTTAGGGGGACAGCCGGTTAGCAATCAGCCCCAGCATTTT.

This clone was observed once. The chain employs TRBV2 and TRBJ2-5, with 8 positions matching TRBD2. This CDR3 is 14 amino acids long. Looked up from germline, CDR1 is SNHLY and CDR2 is FYNNEI. The V and J ends lost 5 bases and 5 bases, in that order; junction bases with no gene match: 7. CDR3 DNA sequence: TGTGCCAGCAGTTCGACTAAGCGGGGGGAGACCCAGTACTTC. It encodes CASSSTKRGETQYF.

This sequence joins TRBV11-3 and TRBJ1-2; D is perhaps TRBD1 (6 bases). CDR3 length equals 16 residues. The germline CDR1 and CDR2 sequences are SGHNT and YENEEA. Trimming shortened V by 4 bases and J by 3 bases, and 18 bases separated the two germline ends. Here the CDR3 reads CASSSGSPRGYYGYTF. DNA of the CDR3: TGTGCCAGCAGCTCAGGATCCCCCAGGGGTTACTATGGCTACACCTTC.